A single TCR beta chain is shown here with its context. Antigen: not known. CDR3 length equals 16 residues. Looked up from germline, CDR1 is SGDLS and CDR2 is YYNGEE. V was pared by 1 base and J by 1 base, with 2 bases of the junction left unmatched. The donors were all healthy and Caucasian. In TCRdb, the 5' RACE reads were re-called with MiXCR into one record per CDR3 protein. The sample lists more than 1.5 million distinct CDR3 sequences; more than 30% were seen once. These data are taken from a study of identical twins. Broader study findings: The conclusions drew on cross-sectional statistical analysis instead of tracking the same donors. Models came in too low on out-of-frame TCR alpha sharing in monozygotic twins.

This TCR came from a newborn girl in good health. The chain employs TRBV9 and TRBJ2-2, with 9 bases matching TRBD2. Sequences were obtained from cord blood. This chain's CDR3 is CASSVLAGRNTGELFF. The CDR3 coding sequence is TGTGCCAGCAGCGTACTAGCGGGAAGGAACACCGGGGAGCTGTTTTTT.